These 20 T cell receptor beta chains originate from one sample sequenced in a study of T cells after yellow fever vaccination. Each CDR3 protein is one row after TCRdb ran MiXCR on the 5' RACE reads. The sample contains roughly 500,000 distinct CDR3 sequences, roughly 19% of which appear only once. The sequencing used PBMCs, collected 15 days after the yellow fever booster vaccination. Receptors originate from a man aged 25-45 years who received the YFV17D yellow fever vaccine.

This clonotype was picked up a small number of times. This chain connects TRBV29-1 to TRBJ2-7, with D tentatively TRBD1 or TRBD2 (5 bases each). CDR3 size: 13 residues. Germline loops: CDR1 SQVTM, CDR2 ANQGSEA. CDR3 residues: CATTRGDGMKQYF. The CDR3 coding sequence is TGCGCCACCACGAGAGGGGACGGTATGAAGCAGTACTTC.

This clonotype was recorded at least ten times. CDR3 bases: TGTGCCAGCAGCTTGTTTAGCGGGAGGGGCACAGATACGCAGTATTTT. This codes for CASSLFSGRGTDTQYF. The chain has TRBV5-6 and TRBJ2-3; 11 bases align to TRBD2. The CDR3 length is 16 residues. The junction had 2 bases not matched to a gene; V was cut back by 1 base and J by 1 base. From germline, CDR1 is SGHDT and CDR2 YYEEEE. Using reference TRBV5-6 and TRBJ2-3 for the parts outside the CDR3, the full variable domain is DAGVTQSPTHLIKTRGQQVTLRCSPKSGHDTVSWYQQALGQGPQFIFQYYEEEERQRGNFPDRFSGHQFPNYSSELNVNALLLGDSALYLCASSLFSGRGTDTQYFGPGTRLTVL.

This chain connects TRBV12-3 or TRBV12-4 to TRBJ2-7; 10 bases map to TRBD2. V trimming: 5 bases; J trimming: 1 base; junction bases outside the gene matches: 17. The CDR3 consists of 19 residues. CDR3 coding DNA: TGTGCCAGCAGTCCCCAGGGGGTAGCGGGAGGAGGTGTTTCCTACGAGCAGTACTTC. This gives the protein CASSPQGVAGGGVSYEQYF.

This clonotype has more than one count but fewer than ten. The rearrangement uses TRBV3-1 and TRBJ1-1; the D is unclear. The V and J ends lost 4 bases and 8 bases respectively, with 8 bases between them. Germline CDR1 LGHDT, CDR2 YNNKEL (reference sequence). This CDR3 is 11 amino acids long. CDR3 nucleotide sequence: TGTGCCAGCAGCCGTCTGTCGGAAGCTTTCTTT. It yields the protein CASSRLSEAFF.

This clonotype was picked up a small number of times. The chain's CDR3 is CASSESPNQPQHF. The CDR3 nucleotides read TGCGCCAGCAGTGAGTCCCCGAATCAGCCCCAGCATTTT. The chain has TRBV10-2 and TRBJ1-5; D unresolved. This CDR3 region has 13 residues. V was shortened by 0 bases and J by 4 bases, with 4 bases between the two germline ends. Germline V gene sequence: CDR1 WSHSY, CDR2 SAAADI.

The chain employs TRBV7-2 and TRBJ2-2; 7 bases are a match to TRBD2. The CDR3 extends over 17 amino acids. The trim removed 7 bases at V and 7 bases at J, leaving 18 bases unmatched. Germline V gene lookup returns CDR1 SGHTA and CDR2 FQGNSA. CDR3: CASKTGGGPVSSGELFF. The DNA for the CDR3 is TGTGCCAGCAAAACGGGGGGAGGTCCCGTCAGCAGCGGGGAGCTGTTTTTT.

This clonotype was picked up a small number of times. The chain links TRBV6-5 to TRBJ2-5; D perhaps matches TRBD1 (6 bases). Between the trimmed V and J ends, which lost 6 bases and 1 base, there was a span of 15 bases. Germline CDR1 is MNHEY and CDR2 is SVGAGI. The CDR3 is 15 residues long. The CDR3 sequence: CASRQGLMFQETQYF. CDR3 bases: TGTGCCAGCAGACAGGGCCTAATGTTCCAAGAGACCCAGTACTTC.

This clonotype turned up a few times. The CDR3, as DNA: TGCAGCGTTCGGTTGGGACAGAAGACCTACGAGCAGTACTTC. Translated, it gives CSVRLGQKTYEQYF. This rearrangement joins TRBV29-1 to TRBJ2-7; 7 nucleotides agree with TRBD1. CDR1 is SQVTM and CDR2 is ANQGSEA in the germline V gene. The CDR3 has 14 amino acids. V lost 5 bases to trimming and J lost 2 bases; unmatched junction nucleotides: 9.

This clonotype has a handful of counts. CDR3 sequence (DNA): TGTGCCTGGAGTGCGGACAGGGGAACGCAGCCCCAGCATTTT. This codes for CAWSADRGTQPQHF. This chain uses TRBV30 with TRBJ1-5; TRBD1 matches 9 bases. J lost 7 bases, V lost 1 base, and 5 bases had no gene match. The CDR3 contains 14 residues. In germline, CDR1 is GTSNPN, CDR2 SVGIG (reference sequence). Variable domain in full (rest from reference TRBV30 and TRBJ1-5): SQTIHQWPATLVQPVGSPLSLECTVEGTSNPNLYWYRQAAGRGLQLLFYSVGIGQISSEVPQNLSASRPQDRQFILSSKKLLLSDSGFYLCAWSADRGTQPQHFGDGTRLSIL.

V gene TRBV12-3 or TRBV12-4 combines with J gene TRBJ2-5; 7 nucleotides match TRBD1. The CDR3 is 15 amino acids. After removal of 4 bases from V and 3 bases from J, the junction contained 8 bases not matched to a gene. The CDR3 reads CASSSYLGTEETQYF. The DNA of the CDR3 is TGTGCCAGCAGTTCTTATTTAGGGACAGAAGAGACCCAGTACTTC.

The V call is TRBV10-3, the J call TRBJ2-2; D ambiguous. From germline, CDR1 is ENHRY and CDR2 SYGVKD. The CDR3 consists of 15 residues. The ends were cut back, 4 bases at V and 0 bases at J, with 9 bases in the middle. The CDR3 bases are TGTGCCATCAGTGTGGGCGGCGCGAACACCGGGGAGCTGTTTTTT. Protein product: CAISVGGANTGELFF.

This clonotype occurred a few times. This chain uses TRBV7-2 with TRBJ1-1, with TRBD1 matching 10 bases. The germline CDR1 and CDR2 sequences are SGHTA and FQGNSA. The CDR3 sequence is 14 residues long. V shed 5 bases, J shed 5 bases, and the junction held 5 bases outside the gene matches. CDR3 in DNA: TGTGCCAGCAGCCCGACAGGGGGCATAACTGAAGCTTTCTTT. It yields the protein CASSPTGGITEAFF.

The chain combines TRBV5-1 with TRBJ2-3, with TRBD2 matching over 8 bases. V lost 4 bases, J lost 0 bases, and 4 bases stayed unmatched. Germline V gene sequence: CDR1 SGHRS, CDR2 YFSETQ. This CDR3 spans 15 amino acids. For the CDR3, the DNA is TGCGCCAGCAGCGTAATAGCGGGGAGCACAGATACGCAGTATTTT. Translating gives CASSVIAGSTDTQYF. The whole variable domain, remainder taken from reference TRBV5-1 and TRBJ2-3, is KAGVTQTPRYLIKTRGQQVTLSCSPISGHRSVSWYQQTPGQGLQFLFEYFSETQRNKGNFPGRFSGRQFSNSRSEMNVSTLELGDSALYLCASSVIAGSTDTQYFGPGTRLTVL.

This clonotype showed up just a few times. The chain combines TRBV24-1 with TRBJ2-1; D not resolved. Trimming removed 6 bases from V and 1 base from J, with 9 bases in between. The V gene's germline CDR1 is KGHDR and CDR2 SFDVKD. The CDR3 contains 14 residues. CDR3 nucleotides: TGTGCCACCAGTCCCTCGACTTCCTACAATGAGCAGTTCTTC. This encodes CATSPSTSYNEQFF.

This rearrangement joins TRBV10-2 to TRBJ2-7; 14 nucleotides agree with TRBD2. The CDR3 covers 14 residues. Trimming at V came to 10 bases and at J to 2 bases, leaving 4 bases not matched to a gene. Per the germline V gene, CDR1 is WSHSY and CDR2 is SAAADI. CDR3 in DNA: TGCGCCACCGGACTAGCGGGAGGTACCTACGAGCAGTACTTC. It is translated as CATGLAGGTYEQYF.

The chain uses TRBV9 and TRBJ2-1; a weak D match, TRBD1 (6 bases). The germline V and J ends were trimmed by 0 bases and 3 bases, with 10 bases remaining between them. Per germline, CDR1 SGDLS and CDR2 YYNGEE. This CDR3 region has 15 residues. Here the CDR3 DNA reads TGTGCCAGCAGCGTAGATGCAGGGGTCTACAATGAGCAGTTCTTC. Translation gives CASSVDAGVYNEQFF.

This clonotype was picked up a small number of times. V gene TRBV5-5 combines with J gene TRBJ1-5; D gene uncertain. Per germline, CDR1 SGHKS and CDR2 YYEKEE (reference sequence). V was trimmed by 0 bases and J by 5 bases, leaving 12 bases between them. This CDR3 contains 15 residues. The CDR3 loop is CASSLGGMLHQPQHF. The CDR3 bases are TGTGCCAGCAGCTTGGGGGGAATGTTGCATCAGCCCCAGCATTTT.

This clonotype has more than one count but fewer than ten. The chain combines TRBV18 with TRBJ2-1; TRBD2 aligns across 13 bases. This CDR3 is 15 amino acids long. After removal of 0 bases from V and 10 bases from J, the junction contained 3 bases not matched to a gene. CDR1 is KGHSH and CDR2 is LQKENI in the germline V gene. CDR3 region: CASSPPGLAGLEQFF. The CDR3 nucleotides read TGTGCCAGCTCACCACCGGGACTAGCGGGATTAGAGCAGTTCTTC.

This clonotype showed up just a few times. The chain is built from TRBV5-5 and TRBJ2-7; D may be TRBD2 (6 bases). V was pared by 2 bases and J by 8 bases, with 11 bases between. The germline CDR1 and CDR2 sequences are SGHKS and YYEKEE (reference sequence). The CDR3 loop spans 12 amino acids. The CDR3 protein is CASSLGEDKQYF. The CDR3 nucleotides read TGTGCCAGCAGCTTAGGGGAGGATAAGCAGTACTTC.

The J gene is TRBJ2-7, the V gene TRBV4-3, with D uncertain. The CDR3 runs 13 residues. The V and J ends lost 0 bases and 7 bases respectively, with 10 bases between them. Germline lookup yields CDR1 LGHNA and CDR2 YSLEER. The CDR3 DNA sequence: TGCGCCAGCAGCCAAGATAGGCTATTGGAGCAGTACTTC. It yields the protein CASSQDRLLEQYF.